The next 11 T cell receptor beta chains were all read from a single sample in a study of OX40 agonist ivuxolimab in advanced cancers. Sequencing used immunoSEQ multiplex PCR; TCRdb keeps in-frame clones, though not all of them. This table holds 95,000 to 150,000 clones, more than 80% found once. The sample in question was CD4+ or CD8+ T cells sorted from blood, obtained in a trial of the OX40 agonist ivuxolimab. These receptors were taken from an adult with an advanced solid tumor such as melanoma, head and neck, liver or kidney cancer.

The chain links TRBV2 to TRBJ2-7; TRBD1 is a possible D gene (6 bases). V was cut by 2 bases and J by 4 bases, with 15 bases left in between. Germline V CDR1 and CDR2: SNHLY, FYNNEI. The length of the CDR3 is 15 residues. CDR3 in amino acids: CASSETGRVIYEQYF. The CDR3 bases are TGTGCCAGCAGTGAAACAGGGCGGGTTATTTACGAGCAGTACTTC.

The rearrangement uses TRBV7-2 and TRBJ1-1; D is unclear. This CDR3 is built from 13 residues. The V and J ends lost 3 bases and 1 base respectively, with 6 bases between them. Germline CDR1 SGHTA, CDR2 FQGNSA. The CDR3 here is CASSFSANTEAFF. CDR3 coding DNA: TGTGCCAGCAGCTTTTCAGCGAACACTGAAGCTTTCTTT.

The chain recombines TRBV7-9 with TRBJ2-5; possibly TRBD1 or TRBD2 for D (7 bases each). The CDR3 covers 15 residues. The V and J ends lost 7 bases and 5 bases respectively, with 20 bases between them. Germline assignment: CDR1 SEHNR and CDR2 FQNEAQ (reference sequence). CDR3 nucleotides: TGTGCCAGCACCCCAGGGGAGGGGGCTCGGGAGACCCAGTACTTC. It yields the protein CASTPGEGARETQYF.

The rearrangement joins TRBV19 to TRBJ2-5, with 8 bases that match TRBD2. The V and J ends lost 3 bases and 4 bases, in that order; junction bases with no gene match: 13. The CDR3 runs to 17 residues. Germline assignment: CDR1 LNHDA and CDR2 SQIVND (reference sequence). The CDR3 protein is CASSILGLGSGRETQYF. CDR3 nucleotides: TGTGCCAGTAGTATTCTGGGACTAGGTTCTGGACGAGAGACCCAGTACTTC.

The chain joins TRBV6-5 to TRBJ2-7; tentative D call: TRBD2 (5 bases). V was trimmed by 0 bases and J by 4 bases, leaving 10 bases between them. This CDR3 has 14 amino acids. CDR1 is MNHEY, CDR2 SVGAGI, per germline. The CDR3 loop is CASSYSPSGYEQYF. The CDR3, as DNA: TGTGCCAGCAGTTACTCCCCGAGCGGTTACGAGCAGTACTTC.

The gene calls are TRBV4-3 and TRBJ1-4, with D perhaps TRBD1 (5 bases). This CDR3 is 14 amino acids long. V dropped 5 bases and J dropped 14 bases, with 21 bases sitting between them. Germline CDR1 is LGHNA and CDR2 is YSLEER. CDR3 DNA: TGCGCCAGCAGCGCTGGGACCGCCTCCCCCAGGCTGTTTTTT. Translating it yields CASSAGTASPRLFF.

V gene TRBV7-3 combines with J gene TRBJ2-5; the D is unclear. Trimming stripped 5 bases from V and 2 bases from J, with 9 bases between. CDR3 length: 13 amino acids. Per the germline V gene, CDR1 is SGHTA and CDR2 is FQGTGA. The CDR3 sequence is CASSLTIQETQYF. CDR3 nucleotide sequence: TGTGCCAGCAGCCTGACAATACAAGAGACCCAGTACTTC. Drawing the rest from reference TRBV7-3 and TRBJ2-5, the complete variable domain is GAGVSQTPSNKVTEKGKYVELRCDPISGHTALYWYRQSLGQGPEFLIYFQGTGAADDSGLPNDRFFAVRPEGSVSTLKIQRTERGDSAVYLCASSLTIQETQYFGPGTRLLVL.

The V and J genes are TRBV7-8 and TRBJ2-3; 7 bases match TRBD2. The CDR3 consists of 16 residues. Germline values: CDR1 SGHVS, CDR2 FQNEAQ. J gave up 0 bases and V 5 bases, and 8 bases lay outside the gene matches. The CDR3 DNA sequence: TGTGCCAGCAGCGCAGGAGCGGGGCGTAGCACAGATACGCAGTATTTT. The encoded protein is CASSAGAGRSTDTQYF.

The chain carries TRBV11-3 and TRBJ2-7; 12 bases map to TRBD1. The germline gives CDR1 SGHNT, CDR2 YENEEA. The CDR3 extends over 20 amino acids. V was clipped by 6 bases and J by 6 bases; unmatched bases: 24. The CDR3 DNA sequence: TGTGCCAGCAGTCGGGGACAGGGGGCTCGGAGCTCGGTGCTGGATTGCGAGCAGTACTTC. As protein: CASSRGQGARSSVLDCEQYF.

The chain employs TRBV14 and TRBJ2-7; 15 bases map to TRBD2. V was clipped by 5 bases and J by 6 bases; unmatched bases: 8. CDR3 length: 16 residues. Germline assignment: CDR1 SGHDN and CDR2 FVKESK. CDR3: CASSFRTSGGAGEQYF. In nucleotides, the CDR3 is TGTGCCAGCAGCTTCCGGACTAGCGGGGGGGCTGGCGAGCAGTACTTC.

The CDR3 nucleotides read TGTGCCAGCAACCGAGTTCAGGGGCCCTACGAGCAGTACTTC. Its protein is CASNRVQGPYEQYF. The V gene is TRBV2, the J gene TRBJ2-7; D perhaps matches TRBD1 (6 bases). CDR3 length: 14 residues. Deletions cut 7 bases from V and 2 bases from J, with 15 bases between. Germline CDR1 and CDR2: SNHLY and FYNNEI. The full variable domain, completed using reference TRBV2 and TRBJ2-7, is EPEVTQTPSHQVTQMGQEVILRCVPISNHLYFYWYRQILGQKVEFLVSFYNNEISEKSEIFDDQFSVERPDGSNFTLKIRSTKLEDSAMYFCASNRVQGPYEQYFGPGTRLTVT.